A selection of T cell receptor beta chains follows, all from one sample in a study of T cell repertoires in cytomegalovirus infection. No antigen is known for these receptors. Using its own MiXCR run on the reads, TCRdb lists one record per CDR3 protein. The sample has about 900,000 distinct CDR3 sequences, approximately 31% seen once; the top ten hold roughly 13%. Specimen: cultured CD8+ T cells from PBMCs, collected from culture after CMV antigen stimulation. These receptors were obtained from a human donor in good health (CMV status not recorded). Some clones in this sample may be carry-over from other donors' samples. CDR3s include the opening cysteine and the closing phenylalanine or tryptophan. Clone size is stated in some rows and not others, as once, few, many or a class when expanded.

clone size	V gene	J gene	CDR3 protein
many	TRBV7-9	TRBJ1-6	CASRPRDIRNSPLHF
few	TRBV7-9	TRBJ2-1	CASSLTGGTSNNEQFF
NA	TRBV6-2/TRBV6-3	TRBJ1-1	CASSYDRVGAFF
many	TRBV7-6	TRBJ2-1	CASSLARAGPYNEQFF
NA	TRBV19	TRBJ2-2	CASYRSTGELFF
once	TRBV6-5	TRBJ2-5	CASTPSGGGPRQETQYF
few	TRBV5-4	TRBJ1-1	CASSVATGGEAFF
few	TRBV25-1	TRBJ2-5	CASSDIEGGRQETQYF
few	TRBV5-4	TRBJ2-1	CASSYGRDEQFF
many	TRBV7-6	TRBJ2-3	CASSLLVLAGRRDTQYF
NA	TRBV6-4	TRBJ2-3	CASSRGMAKDLTDTQYF
NA	TRBV6-1	TRBJ2-1	CASSEYLAGGRYNEQFF
NA	TRBV7-8	TRBJ1-2	CASSLETSYRARGYTF
few	TRBV2	TRBJ1-6	CASSVDRGQGTLHF
NA	TRBV7-6	TRBJ2-3	CASSFPGQGDTQYF
many	TRBV7-2	TRBJ2-5	CASRLAGENQETQYF
NA	TRBV6-5	TRBJ2-6	CASSYLGPPGGANVLTF
few	TRBV6-5	TRBJ2-1	CASTREGYNEQFF
NA	TRBV6-1	TRBJ2-1	CASSEDRGFYNEQFF
few	TRBV7-9	TRBJ2-5	CASRTGGGETQYF
few	TRBV15	TRBJ2-7	CATSSLTGASSYEQYF
NA	TRBV28	TRBJ2-1	CATTLRDRGPEVGYNEQFF
NA	TRBV20-1	TRBJ1-1	CSASGRQSEAFF
few	TRBV2	TRBJ2-7	CASNPRSRGNEQYF
NA	TRBV7-9	TRBJ1-4	CASSSQGASVEKLFF
NA	TRBV7-2	TRBJ1-1	CASSYPGGGTEAFF
NA	TRBV9	TRBJ1-1	CASSAVRGADTEAFF
NA	TRBV7-9	TRBJ1-2	CASSLGGDGGYAF
NA	TRBV12-3/TRBV12-4	TRBJ2-3	CASGPAWTSGPDTQYF
few	TRBV7-9	TRBJ2-5	CASRPVDSKETQYF
NA	TRBV7-9	TRBJ2-3	CASSSGRLPLTDTQYF
NA	TRBV4-2	TRBJ2-4	CASSHQRGGKNIQYF
NA	TRBV12-3/TRBV12-4	TRBJ2-4	CASSFGLAGYF
few	TRBV5-1	TRBJ2-1	CASSLARGGVVDEQFF
NA	TRBV27	TRBJ1-1	CASRSNGNTEAFF
few	TRBV2	TRBJ1-5	CASRGQGVYEEPQHF
NA	TRBV7-6	TRBJ2-2	CASSLNGPANTGELFF
few	TRBV7-6	TRBJ2-5	CASSSSPGGLETQYF
few	TRBV7-2	TRBJ2-1	CASNIPLAGGPSYNEQFF
many	TRBV6-2/TRBV6-3	TRBJ2-1	CASSSTTLNNEQFF
NA	TRBV24-1	TRBJ2-1	CATHWRSYNEQFF
many	TRBV7-8	TRBJ2-3	CASSLAAPDTQYF
NA	TRBV7-9	TRBJ2-5	CASSPARGQQETQYF
NA	TRBV7-9	TRBJ2-6	CASNLIPGAQPTGANVLTF
NA	TRBV19	TRBJ2-1	CASSIVLRDEQFF
few	TRBV6-6	TRBJ2-1	CASILSGTYNEQFF
NA	TRBV20-1	TRBJ2-1	CSATAGTSGGRLVYNEQFF
NA	TRBV10-3	TRBJ1-1	CAISWVLGADTEAFF